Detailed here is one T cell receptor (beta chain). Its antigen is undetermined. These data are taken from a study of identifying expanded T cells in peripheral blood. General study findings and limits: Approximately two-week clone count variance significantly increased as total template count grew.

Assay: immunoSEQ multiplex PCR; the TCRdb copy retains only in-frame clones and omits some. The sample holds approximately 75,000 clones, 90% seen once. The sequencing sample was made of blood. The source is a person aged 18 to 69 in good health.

CDR3 amino acids: CASSPRADGGQTQYF. The CDR3 bases are TGCGCCAGCAGCCCCAGGGCGGACGGGGGGCAGACCCAGTACTTC. The J gene is TRBJ2-5, the V gene TRBV5-1, with D possibly being TRBD2 (7 bases). CDR3 size: 15 residues. The V and J ends lost 4 bases and 6 bases respectively, with 19 bases between them. Germline CDR1 SGHRS, CDR2 YFSETQ.